These 11 T cell receptor beta chains came from one sample sequenced in a study of CD8 T cells in ankylosing spondylitis. TCRdb re-analysed the 5' RACE reads in MiXCR, keeping a single row per CDR3 protein. Of around 150,000 distinct CDR3 sequences in the sample, around 16% were seen once. The material sequenced was blood, either unsorted or a sorted T cell fraction (not recorded which). The receptors come from a male donor with ankylosing spondylitis or in good health (not recorded which).

Many counts were recorded for this clonotype. This CDR3 reads CASSRDSRLSSYNEQFF. In nucleotides, the CDR3 is TGCGCCAGCAGCCGGGACTCCCGGCTGAGCTCCTACAATGAGCAGTTCTTC. The chain uses TRBV5-1 and TRBJ2-1; tentatively, D is TRBD2 (6 bases). Looked up from germline, CDR1 is SGHRS and CDR2 is YFSETQ. V was cut by 4 bases and J by 0 bases, with 17 bases left in between. The CDR3 is made up of 17 amino acids.

In this sample, this clonotype turned up a few times. The chain employs TRBV4-2 and TRBJ2-6; D possibly corresponds to TRBD2 (5 bases). V was pared by 8 bases and J by 0 bases, with 20 bases between. CDR1 and CDR2 (germline): LGHNA, YNFKEQ. The CDR3 is 18 amino acids. CDR3 bases: TGTGCCAGCGGGAAAGGAACGGGGTCTAGCTCTGGGGCCAACGTCCTGACTTTC. The encoded protein is CASGKGTGSSSGANVLTF.

This clonotype showed up many times. The chain couples TRBV5-1 to TRBJ1-1; possibly TRBD1 for D (5 bases). The CDR3 is 14 amino acids. From germline, CDR1 is SGHRS and CDR2 YFSETQ. V was trimmed by 2 bases and J by 3 bases, leaving 11 bases between them. The CDR3, as DNA: TGCGCCAGCAGCTTTCCAGGGAGGGACACTGAAGCTTTCTTT. This encodes CASSFPGRDTEAFF.

This clonotype came up many times. The chain couples TRBV20-1 to TRBJ2-4; 8 bases are shared with TRBD1. V was pared by 6 bases and J by 14 bases, with 9 bases of the junction left unmatched. The germline V gene encodes CDR1 DFQATT and CDR2 SNEGSKA (reference sequence). This CDR3 has 11 amino acids. In nucleotides, the CDR3 is TGCAGTGCCCGCTCGGACAGGGAGAAGTACTTC. Translating it yields CSARSDREKYF.

V is TRBV7-6 and J is TRBJ2-2; D is unclear. Trimming shortened V by 5 bases and J by 6 bases, and 10 bases separated the two germline ends. Germline V CDR1 and CDR2: SGHVS, FNYEAQ. There are 13 residues in the CDR3. The CDR3: CASSRILSGELFF. CDR3 coding DNA: TGTGCCAGCAGCCGAATATTGTCCGGGGAGCTGTTTTTT.

This clonotype was observed a few times. This chain uses TRBV7-2 with TRBJ2-1; D might be TRBD2 (6 bases). The CDR3 consists of 14 residues. Germline CDR1 is SGHTA and CDR2 is FQGNSA. The V gene lost 5 bases and the J gene lost 0 bases, with 8 bases spanning the gap. Written as DNA, the CDR3 is TGTGCCAGCAGCCCCGGGAGCTCCTACAATGAGCAGTTCTTC. Protein product: CASSPGSSYNEQFF.

This sequence joins TRBV30 and TRBJ2-4; D unresolved. Trimming pared 0 bases from V and 9 bases from J, leaving 12 bases between. This CDR3 is built from 13 residues. Germline values: CDR1 GTSNPN, CDR2 SVGIG (reference sequence). CDR3 sequence (DNA): TGTGCCTGGAGTGTATCCCCGGCTGGCATTCAGTACTTC. Translation: CAWSVSPAGIQYF.

In this sample, this clonotype turned up a few times. A much larger clonotype is one base distant, so this may be a read error. The chain couples TRBV27 to TRBJ2-1; D ambiguous. There are 15 residues in the CDR3. Germline V gene sequence: CDR1 MNHEY, CDR2 SMNVEV (reference sequence). CDR3 DNA sequence: TGTGCCAGCAGTTTAGACTCGAGCTCCTACAATGCGCAGTTCTTC. It specifies CASSLDSSSYNAQFF.

The sample holds many counts of this clonotype. The chain is built from TRBV9 and TRBJ2-1; 9 bases map to TRBD2. V trimming: 6 bases; J trimming: 6 bases; junction bases outside the gene matches: 13. The CDR3 runs to 16 residues. Germline V gene data show CDR1 as SGDLS and CDR2 as YYNGEE. The CDR3 region has the DNA TGTGCCAGCAAGGGGGGTAGCGGGAGTAGTAGCAATGAGCAGTTCTTC. It specifies CASKGGSGSSSNEQFF.

The table lists this clonotype with a few counts. The rearrangement links TRBV18 to TRBJ2-4, with 8 bases matching TRBD1. This CDR3 spans 13 amino acids. Trimming took 5 bases from V and 15 from J; bases not matched to a gene: 12. The germline CDR1 and CDR2 sequences are KGHSH and LQKENI. Here the CDR3 reads CASSSSSTGEMYF. The CDR3 region has the DNA TGTGCCAGCTCATCCTCCTCGACAGGGGAAATGTACTTC.

The chain employs TRBV12-3 or TRBV12-4 and TRBJ1-5; D is unclear. This CDR3 region has 14 residues. V was cut by 2 bases and J by 7 bases, with 12 bases left in between. CDR3 protein: CASSLSQSGQPQHF. The CDR3, as DNA: TGTGCCAGCAGTTTAAGTCAATCCGGCCAGCCCCAGCATTTT.